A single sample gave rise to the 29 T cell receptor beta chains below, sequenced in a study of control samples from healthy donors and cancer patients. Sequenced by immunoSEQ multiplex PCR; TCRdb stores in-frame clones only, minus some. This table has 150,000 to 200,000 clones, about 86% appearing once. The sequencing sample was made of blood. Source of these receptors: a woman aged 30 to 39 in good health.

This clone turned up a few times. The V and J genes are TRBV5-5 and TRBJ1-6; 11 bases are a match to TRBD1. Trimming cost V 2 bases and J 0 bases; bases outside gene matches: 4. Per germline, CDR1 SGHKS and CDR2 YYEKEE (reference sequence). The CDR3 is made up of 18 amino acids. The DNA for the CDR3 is TGTGCCAGCAGCTTACGGACAGGGGGCAACTCCTATAATTCACCCCTCCACTTT. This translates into CASSLRTGGNSYNSPLHF.

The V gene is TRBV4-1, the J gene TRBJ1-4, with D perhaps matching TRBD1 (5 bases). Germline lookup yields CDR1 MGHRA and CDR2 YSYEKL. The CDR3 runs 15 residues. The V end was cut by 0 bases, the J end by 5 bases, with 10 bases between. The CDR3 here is CASSQDGAGNEKLFF. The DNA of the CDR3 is TGCGCCAGCAGCCAAGATGGGGCAGGGAATGAAAAACTGTTTTTT.

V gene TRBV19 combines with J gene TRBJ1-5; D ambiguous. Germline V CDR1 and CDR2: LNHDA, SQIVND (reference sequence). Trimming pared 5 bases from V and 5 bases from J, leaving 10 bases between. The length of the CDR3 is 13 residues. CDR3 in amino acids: CASSVRVYQPQHF. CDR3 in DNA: TGTGCCAGTAGTGTTCGGGTTTATCAGCCCCAGCATTTT.

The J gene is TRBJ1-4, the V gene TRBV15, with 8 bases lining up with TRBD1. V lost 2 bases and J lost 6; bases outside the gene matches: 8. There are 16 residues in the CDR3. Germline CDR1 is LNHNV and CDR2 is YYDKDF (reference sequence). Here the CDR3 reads CATSRSTGVGDEKLFF. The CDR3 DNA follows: TGTGCCACCAGCAGATCGACAGGGGTAGGAGATGAAAAACTGTTTTTT.

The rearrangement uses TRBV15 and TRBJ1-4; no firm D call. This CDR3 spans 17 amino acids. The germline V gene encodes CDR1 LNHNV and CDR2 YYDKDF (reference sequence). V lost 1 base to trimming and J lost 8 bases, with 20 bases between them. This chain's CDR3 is CATSRGGQVGVGEKLFF. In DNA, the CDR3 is TGTGCCACCAGCAGAGGTGGTCAAGTGGGAGTAGGCGAAAAACTGTTTTTT. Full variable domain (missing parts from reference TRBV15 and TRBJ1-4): DAMVIQNPRYQVTQFGKPVTLSCSQTLNHNVMYWYQQKSSQAPKLLFHYYDKDFNNEADTPDNFQSRRPNTSFCFLDIRSPGLGDTAMYLCATSRGGQVGVGEKLFFGSGTQLSVL.

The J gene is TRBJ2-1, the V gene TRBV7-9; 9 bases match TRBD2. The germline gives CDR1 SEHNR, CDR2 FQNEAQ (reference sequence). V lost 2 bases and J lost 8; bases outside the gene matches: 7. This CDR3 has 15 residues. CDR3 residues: CASSLSPSGGYEQFF. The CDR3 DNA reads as TGTGCCAGCAGCTTAAGCCCCAGCGGGGGGTATGAGCAGTTCTTC. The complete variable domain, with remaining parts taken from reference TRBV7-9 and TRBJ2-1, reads DTGVSQNPRHKITKRGQNVTFRCDPISEHNRLYWYRQTLGQGPEFLTYFQNEAQLEKSRLLSDRFSAERPKGSFSTLEIQRTEQGDSAMYLCASSLSPSGGYEQFFGPGTRLTVL.

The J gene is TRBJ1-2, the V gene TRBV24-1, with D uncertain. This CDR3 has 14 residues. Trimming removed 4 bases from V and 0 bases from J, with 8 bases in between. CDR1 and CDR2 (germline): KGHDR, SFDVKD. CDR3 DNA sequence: TGTGCCACCAGTGAGGACGACTCTAACTATGGCTACACCTTC. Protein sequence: CATSEDDSNYGYTF.

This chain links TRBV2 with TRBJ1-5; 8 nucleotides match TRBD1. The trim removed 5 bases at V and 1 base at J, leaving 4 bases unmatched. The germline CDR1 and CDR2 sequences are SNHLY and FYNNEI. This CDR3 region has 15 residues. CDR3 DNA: TGTGCCAGCAGTTTGGACAGGGCGAGCAATCAGCCCCAGCATTTT. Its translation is CASSLDRASNQPQHF. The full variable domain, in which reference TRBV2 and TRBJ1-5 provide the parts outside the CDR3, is EPEVTQTPSHQVTQMGQEVILRCVPISNHLYFYWYRQILGQKVEFLVSFYNNEISEKSEIFDDQFSVERPDGSNFTLKIRSTKLEDSAMYFCASSLDRASNQPQHFGDGTRLSIL.

The CDR3 sequence is CASSETSVHTQYF. The DNA of the CDR3 is TGTGCCAGCAGTGAGACTAGCGTTCATACGCAGTATTTT. The chain has TRBV27 and TRBJ2-3; 8 bases are a match to TRBD2. V dropped 5 bases and J dropped 7; count of bases not matched to a gene: 5. The germline CDR1 and CDR2 sequences are MNHEY and SMNVEV (reference sequence). This CDR3 comprises 13 residues.

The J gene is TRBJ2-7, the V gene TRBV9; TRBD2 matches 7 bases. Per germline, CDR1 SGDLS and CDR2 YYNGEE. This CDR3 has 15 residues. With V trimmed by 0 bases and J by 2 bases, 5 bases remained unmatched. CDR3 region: CASSVASGAPYEQYF. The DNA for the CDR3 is TGTGCCAGCAGCGTAGCTAGCGGAGCCCCCTACGAGCAGTACTTC. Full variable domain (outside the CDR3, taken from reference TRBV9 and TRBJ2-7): DSGVTQTPKHLITATGQRVTLRCSPRSGDLSVYWYQQSLDQGLQFLIQYYNGEERAKGNILERFSAQQFPDLHSELNLSSLELGDSALYFCASSVASGAPYEQYFGPGTRLTVT.

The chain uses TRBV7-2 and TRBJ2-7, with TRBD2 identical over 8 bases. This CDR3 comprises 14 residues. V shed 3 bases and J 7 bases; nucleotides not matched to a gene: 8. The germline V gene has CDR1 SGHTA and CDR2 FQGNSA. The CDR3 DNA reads TGTGCCAGCAGCTTCTCCGGGACTAGGTTGGAGCAGTACTTC. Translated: CASSFSGTRLEQYF. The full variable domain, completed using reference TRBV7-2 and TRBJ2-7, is GAGVSQSPSNKVTEKGKDVELRCDPISGHTALYWYRQSLGQGLEFLIYFQGNSAPDKSGLPSDRFSAERTGGSVSTLTIQRTQQEDSAVYLCASSFSGTRLEQYFGPGTRLTVT.

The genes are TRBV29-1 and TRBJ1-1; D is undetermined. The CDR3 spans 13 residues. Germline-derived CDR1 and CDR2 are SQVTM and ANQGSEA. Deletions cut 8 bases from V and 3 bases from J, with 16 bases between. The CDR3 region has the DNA TGCAGCCCTCCCCGGGGTGGGCACACTGAAGCTTTCTTT. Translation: CSPPRGGHTEAFF.

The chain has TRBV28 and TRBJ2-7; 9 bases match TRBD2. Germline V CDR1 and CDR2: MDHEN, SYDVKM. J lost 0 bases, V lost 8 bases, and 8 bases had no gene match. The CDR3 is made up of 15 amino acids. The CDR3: CASSRSSGISYEQYF. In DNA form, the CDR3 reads TGTGCCAGCTCAAGATCTAGCGGGATCTCCTACGAGCAGTACTTC.

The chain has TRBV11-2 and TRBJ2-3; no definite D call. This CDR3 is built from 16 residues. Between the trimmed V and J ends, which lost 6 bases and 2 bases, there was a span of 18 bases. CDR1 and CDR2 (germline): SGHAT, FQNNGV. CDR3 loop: CASRPIIPSFTDTQYF. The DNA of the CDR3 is TGTGCCAGCAGGCCGATTATTCCAAGCTTCACAGATACGCAGTATTTT.

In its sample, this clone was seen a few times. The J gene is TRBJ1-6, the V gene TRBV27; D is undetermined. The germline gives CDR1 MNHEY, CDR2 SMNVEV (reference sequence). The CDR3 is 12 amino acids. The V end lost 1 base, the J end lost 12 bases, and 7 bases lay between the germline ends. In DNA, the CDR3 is TGTGCCAGCAGTTTATTTCTGGAACCCCTCCACTTT. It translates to CASSLFLEPLHF.

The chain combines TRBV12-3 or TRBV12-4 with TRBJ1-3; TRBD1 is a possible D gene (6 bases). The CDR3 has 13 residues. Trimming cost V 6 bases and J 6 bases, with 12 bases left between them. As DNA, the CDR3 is TGTGCCAGCAGCCTTGACAGGATAAACACCATATATTTT. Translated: CASSLDRINTIYF.

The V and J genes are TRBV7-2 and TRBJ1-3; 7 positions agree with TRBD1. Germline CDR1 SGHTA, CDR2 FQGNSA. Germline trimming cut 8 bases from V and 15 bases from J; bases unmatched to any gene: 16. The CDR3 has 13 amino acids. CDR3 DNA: TGTGCCAGCTCGACAGGGTCAGGTGTGGTTACATATTTT. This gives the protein CASSTGSGVVTYF. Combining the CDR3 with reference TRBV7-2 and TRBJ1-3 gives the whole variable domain GAGVSQSPSNKVTEKGKDVELRCDPISGHTALYWYRQSLGQGLEFLIYFQGNSAPDKSGLPSDRFSAERTGGSVSTLTIQRTQQEDSAVYLCASSTGSGVVTYFGEGSWLTVV.

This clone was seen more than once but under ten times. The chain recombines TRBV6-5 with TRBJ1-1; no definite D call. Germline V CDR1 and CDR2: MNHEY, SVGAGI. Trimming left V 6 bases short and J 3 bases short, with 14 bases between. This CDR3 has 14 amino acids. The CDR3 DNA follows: TGTGCCAGCAGCTCTTCGGTGGAGTACACTGAAGCTTTCTTT. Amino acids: CASSSSVEYTEAFF.

The CDR3 DNA sequence: TGTGCCAGCTCACCTAGACACACCCAGAACACCGGGGAGCTGTTTTTT. Protein: CASSPRHTQNTGELFF. The V gene is TRBV18, the J gene TRBJ2-2; D unresolved. Germline CDR1 KGHSH, CDR2 LQKENI. The CDR3 sequence is 16 residues long. V was trimmed by 3 bases and J by 1 base, leaving 12 bases between them.

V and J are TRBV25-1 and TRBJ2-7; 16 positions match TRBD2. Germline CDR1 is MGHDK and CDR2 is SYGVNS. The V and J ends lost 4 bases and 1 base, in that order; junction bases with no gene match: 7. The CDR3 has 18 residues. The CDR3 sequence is CASSVRGLAGGPSYEQYF. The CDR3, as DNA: TGTGCCAGCAGTGTACGGGGACTAGCGGGAGGGCCTTCCTACGAGCAGTACTTC.

CDR3 protein: CASSLGIDYPTGELFF. DNA for the CDR3: TGTGCCAGCAGCTTAGGTATCGACTACCCCACCGGGGAGCTGTTTTTT. This chain joins TRBV11-3 and TRBJ2-2; D might be TRBD2 (5 bases). CDR3 length equals 16 residues. Germline lookup yields CDR1 SGHNT and CDR2 YENEEA. The V gene lost 1 base and the J gene lost 4 bases, with 13 bases spanning the gap. The complete variable domain, with remaining parts taken from reference TRBV11-3 and TRBJ2-2, reads EAGVVQSPRYKIIEKKQPVAFWCNPISGHNTLYWYLQNLGQGPELLIRYENEEAVDDSQLPKDRFSAERLKGVDSTLKIQPAELGDSAVYLCASSLGIDYPTGELFFGEGSRLTVL.

The chain's CDR3 is CATSDQGGDTGGLTDTQYF. In DNA form, the CDR3 reads TGTGCCACCAGTGACCAAGGTGGAGATACAGGGGGCCTCACAGATACGCAGTATTTT. The chain uses TRBV24-1 and TRBJ2-3; 9 bases are a match to TRBD1. Germline V CDR1 and CDR2: KGHDR, SFDVKD. The CDR3 runs to 19 residues. The ends lost 4 bases at V and 2 bases at J; junction bases unmatched: 15.

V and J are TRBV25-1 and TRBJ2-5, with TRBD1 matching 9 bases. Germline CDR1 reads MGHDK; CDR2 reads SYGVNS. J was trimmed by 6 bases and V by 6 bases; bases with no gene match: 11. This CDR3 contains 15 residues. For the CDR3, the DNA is TGTGCCAGCAGCGAGGACAGGGGCGTTACGAAGACCCAGTACTTC. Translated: CASSEDRGVTKTQYF.

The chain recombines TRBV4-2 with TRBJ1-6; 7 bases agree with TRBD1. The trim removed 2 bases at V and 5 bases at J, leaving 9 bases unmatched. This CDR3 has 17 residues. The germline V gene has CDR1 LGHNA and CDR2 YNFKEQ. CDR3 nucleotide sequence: TGTGCCAGCAGCCAACCCGCCGGGACAGCAGATAATTCACCCCTCCACTTT. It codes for CASSQPAGTADNSPLHF.

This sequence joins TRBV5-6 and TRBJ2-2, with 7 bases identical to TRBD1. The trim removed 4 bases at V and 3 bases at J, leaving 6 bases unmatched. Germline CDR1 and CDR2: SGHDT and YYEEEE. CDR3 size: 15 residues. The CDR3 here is CASSTTGADTGELFF. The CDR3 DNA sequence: TGTGCCAGCAGCACTACAGGGGCCGACACCGGGGAGCTGTTTTTT.

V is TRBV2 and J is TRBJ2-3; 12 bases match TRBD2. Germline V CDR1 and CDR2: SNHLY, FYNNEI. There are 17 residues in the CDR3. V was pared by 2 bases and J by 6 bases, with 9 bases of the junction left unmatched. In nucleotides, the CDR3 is TGTGCCAGCAGTGAAAGGGCTAGCGGGGGGGCTGGGGATACGCAGTATTTT. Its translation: CASSERASGGAGDTQYF.

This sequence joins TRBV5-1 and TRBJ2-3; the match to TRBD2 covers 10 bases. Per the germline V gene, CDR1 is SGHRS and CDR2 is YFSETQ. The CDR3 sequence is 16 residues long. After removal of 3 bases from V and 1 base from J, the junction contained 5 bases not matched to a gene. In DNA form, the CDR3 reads TGCGCCAGCAGCTGGAACCTAGCGGGGGGCACAGATACGCAGTATTTT. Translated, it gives CASSWNLAGGTDTQYF.

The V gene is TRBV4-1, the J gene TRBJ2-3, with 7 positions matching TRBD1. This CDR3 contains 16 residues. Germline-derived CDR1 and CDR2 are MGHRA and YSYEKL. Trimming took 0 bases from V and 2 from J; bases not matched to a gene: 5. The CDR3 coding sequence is TGCGCCAGCAGCCAAGATCGGGGACAGCACACAGATACGCAGTATTTT. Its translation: CASSQDRGQHTDTQYF.

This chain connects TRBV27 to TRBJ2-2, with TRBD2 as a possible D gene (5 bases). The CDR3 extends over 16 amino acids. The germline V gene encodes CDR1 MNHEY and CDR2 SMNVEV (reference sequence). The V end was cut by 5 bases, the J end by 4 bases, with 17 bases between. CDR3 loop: CASSTPWPAGTGELFF. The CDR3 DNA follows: TGTGCCAGCAGTACCCCATGGCCGGCGGGCACCGGGGAGCTGTTTTTT.